The clone carrying this T cell receptor beta chain was counted a single time. Its matching antigen is unknown. Germline V lookup: CDR1 MNHNY, CDR2 SVGAGI (reference sequence). The length of the CDR3 is 14 residues. The ends lost 6 bases at V and 4 bases at J; junction bases unmatched: 6. The record originates from a study of cytomegalovirus exposure and HLA in healthy donors. General study results and limits: It has been reported that TCR beta sequences accurately predicted the HLA-A and HLA-B alleles of most subjects.

Use of 60 Vbeta and 13 Jbeta primers characterized the PCR. Produced via immunoSEQ multiplex PCR; TCRdb's table is partial and in-frame only. This sample has 200,000 or so clones; 70% to 85% occur once, and the top ten carry about 0.1%. The chain employs TRBV6-6 and TRBJ2-5; 9 bases agree with TRBD2. The TCR originated in a boy between 2 and 10 years old in good health and CMV-seronegative. Sequenced: PBMCs. The CDR3 coding sequence is TGTGCCAGCAGCCTAGCGGGGATGGGAGAGACCCAGTACTTC. This translates into CASSLAGMGETQYF.